A single sample is the source of the 20 T cell receptor beta chains below, sequenced in a study of a mutant IDH1 vaccine in newly diagnosed glioma. TCRdb keeps only in-frame clones here, not all; method: immunoSEQ multiplex PCR. The sample contains 110,000 or so clones, roughly nine tenths of which appear only once. Their cognate antigens are unknown. Time point: week 11, during vaccination. With topical imiquimod, each dose of the vaccine consisted of 300 ug of mutant IDH1 20-mer peptide. Sequenced material: PBMCs, taken from a glioma patient whose treatment included an IDH1 peptide vaccine. These receptors were taken from a woman between 45 and 60 years old with glioma.

The chain links TRBV6-1 to TRBJ2-7; 9 bases are shared with TRBD2. The CDR3 extends over 14 amino acids. The V segment lost 6 bases and the J segment 5 bases; nucleotides outside the gene matches: 8. CDR1 and CDR2 from the germline V gene are MNHNS and SASEGT. This chain's CDR3 is CASRGSGRMNEQYF. CDR3 sequence (DNA): TGTGCCAGCAGGGGGAGCGGGAGGATGAACGAGCAGTACTTC.

The chain couples TRBV20-1 to TRBJ1-1; no reliable D call. Germline V CDR1 and CDR2: DFQATT, SNEGSKA (reference sequence). Trimming stripped 3 bases from V and 5 bases from J, with 7 bases between. The CDR3 extends over 11 amino acids. CDR3 protein: CSARAGTEAFF. The CDR3 nucleotides are TGCAGTGCTAGGGCAGGAACTGAAGCTTTCTTT.

This chain uses TRBV7-9 with TRBJ2-1; D gene uncertain. CDR3 length: 15 residues. Germline V gene lookup returns CDR1 SEHNR and CDR2 FQNEAQ (reference sequence). V gave up 1 base and J gave up 0 bases, with 7 bases separating them. The CDR3 protein is CASSLEPSSYNEQFF. CDR3 DNA sequence: TGTGCCAGCAGCTTAGAACCGTCCTCCTACAATGAGCAGTTCTTC. Full variable domain (remainder filled in from reference TRBV7-9 and TRBJ2-1): DTGVSQNPRHKITKRGQNVTFRCDPISEHNRLYWYRQTLGQGPEFLTYFQNEAQLEKSRLLSDRFSAERPKGSFSTLEIQRTEQGDSAMYLCASSLEPSSYNEQFFGPGTRLTVL.

This rearrangement joins TRBV19 to TRBJ1-4; D possibly corresponds to TRBD1 (6 bases). Trimming stripped 8 bases from V and 8 bases from J, with 18 bases between. This CDR3 region has 14 residues. Germline lookup yields CDR1 LNHDA and CDR2 SQIVND (reference sequence). The chain's CDR3 is CASGVQGTREKLFF. The DNA of the CDR3 is TGTGCCAGTGGGGTACAGGGTACTCGAGAAAAACTGTTTTTT.

The chain couples TRBV5-6 to TRBJ2-1, with no clear D. CDR3 length equals 13 residues. V was cut by 1 base and J by 6 bases, with 8 bases left in between. CDR1 is SGHDT, CDR2 YYEEEE, per germline. Written as DNA, the CDR3 is TGTGCCAGCAGCTTGACAGTCCGCAATGAGCAGTTCTTC. Protein: CASSLTVRNEQFF.

The gene calls are TRBV4-2 and TRBJ2-1, with 11 positions matching TRBD2. V shed 4 bases and J 11 bases; nucleotides not matched to a gene: 10. The CDR3 is 15 residues long. The germline V gene encodes CDR1 LGHNA and CDR2 YNFKEQ. The CDR3 DNA reads TGTGCCAGCAGCCCAGAATGGCTAGCGGGGGGAAAGCAGTTCTTC. Amino acid sequence: CASSPEWLAGGKQFF.

The genes are TRBV7-9 and TRBJ2-5, with D unresolved. V lost 3 bases to trimming and J lost 2 bases, with 19 bases between them. Germline V CDR1 and CDR2: SEHNR, FQNEAQ (reference sequence). The CDR3 sequence is 17 residues long. The CDR3 region has the DNA TGTGCCAGCAGCTTCGGAAGGCTAGTGATAGGGCAAGAGACCCAGTACTTC. It specifies CASSFGRLVIGQETQYF.

The CDR3 spells CASSPQETGELFF. The CDR3 nucleotides read TGTGCCAGCTCACCACAGGAAACCGGGGAGCTGTTTTTT. The chain combines TRBV18 with TRBJ2-2; no firm D call. Deletions cut 1 base from V and 5 bases from J, with 5 bases between. The CDR3 is made up of 13 amino acids. Germline-derived CDR1 and CDR2 are KGHSH and LQKENI.

The chain joins TRBV27 to TRBJ1-3, with 9 bases matching TRBD2. The DNA end is more similar to TRBJ2-2, so the J call may be wrong. The CDR3 has 15 residues. Germline values: CDR1 MNHEY, CDR2 SMNVEV (reference sequence). CDR3 bases: TGTGCCAGCAGTTTGGGTAGCGGGAGCGCCGGGGAGCTGTTTTTT. It codes for CASSLGSGSAGELFF.

The chain combines TRBV5-1 with TRBJ2-2; 9 bases line up with TRBD1. V was clipped by 4 bases and J by 7 bases; unmatched bases: 11. Looked up from germline, CDR1 is SGHRS and CDR2 is YFSETQ. The CDR3 is 16 residues long. The CDR3 sequence: CASSRPGQGKYGELFF. The CDR3, as DNA: TGCGCCAGCAGCCGGCCGGGACAGGGCAAATACGGGGAGCTGTTTTTT.

The chain carries TRBV10-3 and TRBJ1-2; no firm D call. The germline CDR1 and CDR2 sequences are ENHRY and SYGVKD. The germline V and J ends were trimmed by 0 bases and 3 bases, with 5 bases remaining between them. The CDR3 consists of 13 residues. Here the CDR3 DNA reads TGTGCCATCAGTGAGTCAAGCGACTATGGCTACACCTTC. Residues: CAISESSDYGYTF.

The V call is TRBV6-5, the J call TRBJ2-1; tentatively, D is TRBD2 (5 bases). CDR1 and CDR2 (germline): MNHEY, SVGAGI. The V end was cut by 0 bases, the J end by 5 bases, with 14 bases between. This CDR3 has 16 amino acids. The CDR3 loop reads CASSYSGQTTHNEQFF. CDR3 nucleotide sequence: TGTGCCAGCAGTTACTCGGGCCAGACTACTCACAATGAGCAGTTCTTC.

This chain joins TRBV28 and TRBJ2-3; D is unresolved. The CDR3 runs 12 residues. CDR1 and CDR2 from the germline V gene are MDHEN and SYDVKM. V was trimmed by 6 bases and J by 9 bases, leaving 13 bases between them. This chain's CDR3 is CASSRRVATQYF. The CDR3 DNA is TGTGCCAGCAGCCGACGCGTCGCCACGCAGTATTTT.

This clone was recorded only once. This chain uses TRBV29-1 with TRBJ2-1, with TRBD2 matching 9 bases. The CDR3 has 15 residues. J was trimmed by 6 bases and V by 0 bases; bases with no gene match: 6. Germline V lookup: CDR1 SQVTM, CDR2 ANQGSEA. In DNA form, the CDR3 reads TGCAGCGTTGAAGAGGTAGCGGGAGTAATCAATGAGCAGTTCTTC. Its translation: CSVEEVAGVINEQFF.

The chain has TRBV9 and TRBJ1-1; D not resolved. The V end was cut by 3 bases, the J end by 2 bases, with 11 bases between. CDR1 is SGDLS, CDR2 YYNGEE, per germline. The CDR3 has 14 amino acids. CDR3 coding DNA: TGTGCCAGCAGCGCCGCCCTTACAAACACTGAAGCTTTCTTT. It translates to CASSAALTNTEAFF. The variable domain in full, with the rest retrieved from reference TRBV9 and TRBJ1-1, is DSGVTQTPKHLITATGQRVTLRCSPRSGDLSVYWYQQSLDQGLQFLIQYYNGEERAKGNILERFSAQQFPDLHSELNLSSLELGDSALYFCASSAALTNTEAFFGQGTRLTVV.

The rearrangement joins TRBV7-6 to TRBJ2-5, with 15 nucleotides matching TRBD2. V shed 5 bases and J 1 base; nucleotides not matched to a gene: 2. Per the germline V gene, CDR1 is SGHVS and CDR2 is FNYEAQ. The CDR3 is 16 amino acids. The CDR3 region has the DNA TGTGCCAGCAGCCGGGGACTAGCGGGGGGCCAAGAGACCCAGTACTTC. Amino acid sequence: CASSRGLAGGQETQYF.

The rearrangement joins TRBV6-5 to TRBJ2-2; no firm D call. The length of the CDR3 is 14 residues. CDR1 and CDR2 (germline): MNHEY, SVGAGI. V was clipped by 6 bases and J by 4 bases, with 12 bases between them. The CDR3 nucleotides are TGTGCCAGCAGGGGGAAGTCGAGCACCGGGGAGCTGTTTTTT. This translates into CASRGKSSTGELFF.

This chain joins TRBV21-1 and TRBJ1-3. TRBV21-1 is annotated as a pseudogene. This CDR3 has 15 amino acids. CDR3 residues: CASSPPGRGRNTIYF. In DNA form, the CDR3 reads TGTGCCAGCAGCCCCCCCGGGAGGGGAAGAAACACCATATATTTT.

The rearrangement joins TRBV4-1 to TRBJ2-1; D may be TRBD1 (6 bases). Germline lookup yields CDR1 MGHRA and CDR2 YSYEKL. This CDR3 is 13 amino acids long. The V end was cut by 6 bases, the J end by 10 bases, with 16 bases between. In DNA form, the CDR3 reads TGCGCCAGCAGGAATTACAGGGCCGGCGAGCAGTTCTTC. This gives the protein CASRNYRAGEQFF.

The chain has TRBV27 and TRBJ2-7; TRBD2 might be the D (7 bases). The CDR3 runs to 16 residues. Germline CDR1 and CDR2: MNHEY and SMNVEV (reference sequence). V lost 2 bases and J lost 3, with 17 bases in between. In DNA form, the CDR3 reads TGTGCCAGCAGTTTAGGGGCGGGGGCACTAATCTACGAGCAGTACTTC. Protein sequence: CASSLGAGALIYEQYF.